Detailed here is one TCR beta chain. Produced via immunoSEQ multiplex PCR; TCRdb's table is partial and in-frame only. The sample consists of nearly 110,000 clones, roughly 90% of them appearing once. The data originate from a study of T cell changes during pregnancy in multiple sclerosis. The clonotype comes from a female donor in good health, enrolled as a control in a pregnancy study. Sequencing used peripheral blood, obtained in the third trimester of pregnancy.

DNA of the CDR3: TGTGCCAGCAGTGGCGTAGGGGCAGTGAACACTGAAGCTTTCTTT. Amino acids: CASSGVGAVNTEAFF. The chain has TRBV25-1 and TRBJ1-1; TRBD1 is a possible D gene (5 bases). The germline V gene encodes CDR1 MGHDK and CDR2 SYGVNS. This CDR3 has 15 amino acids. V gave up 4 bases and J gave up 0 bases, with 12 bases separating them.